A single sample is the source of the 8 T cell receptor beta chains below, sequenced in a study of chemoradiotherapy in HPV16-positive cancers. Measured with immunoSEQ multiplex PCR; TCRdb has only the in-frame clones, and not every one. The data contain thousands of clones, approximately 84% of them singletons. Sequenced material: tumor tissue, taken from a patient who underwent chemoradiotherapy. These receptors were collected from a human donor with HPV-associated anogenital cancer.

This clone was seen once. The chain combines TRBV21-1 with TRBJ2-6. TRBV21-1 is labeled a pseudogene. The CDR3 sequence is 16 residues long. In nucleotides, the CDR3 is TGTGCCAGCAGCAAAGTGGGAAACTCTGGGGCCAACGTCCTGACTTTC. Translating it yields CASSKVGNSGANVLTF.

The rearrangement uses TRBV19 and TRBJ2-7; 7 positions match TRBD1. CDR1 and CDR2 from the germline V gene are LNHDA and SQIVND (reference sequence). V shed 4 bases and J 2 bases; nucleotides not matched to a gene: 2. The CDR3 runs to 13 residues. The DNA for the CDR3 is TGTGCCAGTAGTAGTCAGGGGGCCTACGAGCAGTACTTC. This gives the protein CASSSQGAYEQYF. The entire variable domain, with the rest obtained from reference TRBV19 and TRBJ2-7, is as follows: DGGITQSPKYLFRKEGQNVTLSCEQNLNHDAMYWYRQDPGQGLRLIYYSQIVNDFQKGDIAEGYSVSREKKESFPLTVTSAQKNPTAFYLCASSSQGAYEQYFGPGTRLTVT.

The chain uses TRBV5-4 and TRBJ1-6; possible D gene TRBD1, 6 bases. CDR3 size: 14 residues. V lost 1 base and J lost 7, with 9 bases in between. The germline V gene encodes CDR1 SGHNT and CDR2 YYREEE (reference sequence). CDR3 region: CASSLYRDNSPLHF. The CDR3 DNA reads TGTGCCAGCAGCTTGTACAGGGACAATTCACCCCTCCACTTT.

The V gene is TRBV7-8, the J gene TRBJ2-2; D is possibly TRBD1 (6 bases). Trimming cost V 7 bases and J 6 bases, with 24 bases left between them. Germline V gives CDR1 SGHVS, CDR2 FQNEAQ. CDR3 length equals 17 residues. This chain's CDR3 is CASTNVISLGAAGELFF. CDR3 DNA: TGTGCCAGCACCAATGTTATCAGCTTGGGGGCCGCCGGGGAGCTGTTTTTT.

The rearrangement links TRBV30 to TRBJ1-2, with 9 bases identical to TRBD1. V lost 5 bases to trimming and J lost 8 bases; unmatched junction nucleotides: 6. In germline, CDR1 is GTSNPN, CDR2 SVGIG (reference sequence). This CDR3 contains 12 residues. For the CDR3, the DNA is TGTGCCTGGGCTACAGGGGGCTACGGCTACACCTTC. Translating gives CAWATGGYGYTF. Full variable domain (remainder filled in from reference TRBV30 and TRBJ1-2): SQTIHQWPATLVQPVGSPLSLECTVEGTSNPNLYWYRQAAGRGLQLLFYSVGIGQISSEVPQNLSASRPQDRQFILSSKKLLLSDSGFYLCAWATGGYGYTFGSGTRLTVV.

CDR3 in DNA: TGTGCCAGCAGCTCCACAGGGGCAGCTAATGAAAAACTGTTTTTT. It yields the protein CASSSTGAANEKLFF. The chain combines TRBV7-9 with TRBJ1-4, with TRBD1 matching 7 bases. Germline assignment: CDR1 SEHNR and CDR2 FQNEAQ (reference sequence). This CDR3 contains 15 residues. Trimming took 4 bases from V and 3 from J; bases not matched to a gene: 5.

The CDR3 reads CASSSHFVSGGGPGEQFF. The DNA for the CDR3 is TGTGCCAGCAGCTCTCACTTTGTTAGCGGGGGGGGCCCGGGAGAGCAGTTCTTC. This sequence joins TRBV9 and TRBJ2-1; 11 positions match TRBD2. Per the germline V gene, CDR1 is SGDLS and CDR2 is YYNGEE. The CDR3 totals 18 residues. The V and J ends lost 4 bases and 10 bases, in that order; junction bases with no gene match: 19.

The J gene is TRBJ1-1, the V gene TRBV30; possible D gene TRBD1, 5 bases. The CDR3 runs 11 residues. Trimming removed 0 bases from V and 10 bases from J, with 9 bases in between. Germline V gene sequence: CDR1 GTSNPN, CDR2 SVGIG (reference sequence). DNA for the CDR3: TGTGCCTGGAGTGTAGGGGTTGGAGCTTTCTTT. Amino acids: CAWSVGVGAFF.